What follows are 5 T cell receptor beta chains derived from one specimen sequenced in a study of T cell repertoires in cytomegalovirus infection. Antigens for these TCRs are unknown. TCRdb passed the reads through MiXCR, listing each CDR3 protein once. Among approximately 730,000 distinct CDR3 sequences, about 29% were seen once, and the ten largest hold roughly 13%. Sequences were derived from cultured CD8+ T cells from PBMCs, sampled from culture after CMV antigen stimulation. The origin of the receptors is a human donor in good health (CMV status not recorded). Some clones in this sample may be carry-over from other donors' samples.

The DNA for the CDR3 is TGTGCCAGTAGTGCCAGTGGGCCCCAGCATTTT. The encoded protein is CASSASGPQHF. This chain joins TRBV19 and TRBJ1-5; no reliable D call. The V and J ends lost 5 bases and 9 bases respectively, with 8 bases between them. There are 11 residues in the CDR3. Germline V CDR1 and CDR2: LNHDA, SQIVND (reference sequence).

V and J are TRBV6-2 or TRBV6-3 and TRBJ1-6; D ambiguous. The CDR3 sequence is 18 residues long. V lost 4 bases, J lost 0 bases, and 16 bases lay in between. Germline V gene data show CDR1 as MNHEY and CDR2 as SVGEGT. As DNA, the CDR3 is TGTGCCAGCAGTTTGGTGAAGGGAAGGAGCTCCTATAATTCACCCCTCCACTTT. It specifies CASSLVKGRSSYNSPLHF.

This clonotype was recorded many times. The chain is built from TRBV7-2 and TRBJ2-3, with D possibly TRBD2 on 7 matching bases. With 5 bases removed from V and 2 bases from J, the gap between germline ends came to 26 bases. Looked up from germline, CDR1 is SGHTA and CDR2 is FQGNSA. There are 19 residues in the CDR3. DNA for the CDR3: TGTGCCAGCAGCCCCTTGGGGGGGGGACTTAGGGGGGTCACAGATACGCAGTATTTT. Amino acid sequence: CASSPLGGGLRGVTDTQYF. The full variable domain, rest sourced from reference TRBV7-2 and TRBJ2-3, is GAGVSQSPSNKVTEKGKDVELRCDPISGHTALYWYRQSLGQGLEFLIYFQGNSAPDKSGLPSDRFSAERTGGSVSTLTIQRTQQEDSAVYLCASSPLGGGLRGVTDTQYFGPGTRLTVL.

V gene TRBV6-6 combines with J gene TRBJ1-2; a possible D gene is TRBD1 (6 bases). Per the germline V gene, CDR1 is MNHNY and CDR2 is SVGAGI (reference sequence). The CDR3 loop spans 16 amino acids. V was clipped by 2 bases and J by 6 bases, with 19 bases between them. CDR3 DNA sequence: TGTGCCAGCAGTTACGCCCCCAGGGGCAGGGAGAATGGCTACACCTTC. As protein: CASSYAPRGRENGYTF.

The chain recombines TRBV5-1 with TRBJ1-1; no definite D call. V was shortened by 0 bases and J by 1 base, with 10 bases between the two germline ends. The V gene's germline CDR1 is SGHRS and CDR2 YFSETQ. The CDR3 spans 15 residues. The CDR3 DNA reads TGCGCCAGCAGCTTGGACCTTCCCGAGAACACTGAAGCTTTCTTT. This translates into CASSLDLPENTEAFF.